A selection of T cell receptor beta chains follows, all from one sample in a study of spatial heterogeneity in lung cancer. TCRdb redid the calling of the 5' RACE reads with MiXCR, one entry per CDR3 protein. The sample has about 29,000 distinct CDR3 sequences, around 6.9% seen once. The sequenced sample was lung tumor tissue, obtained at surgery. These receptors were collected from a male donor with early-stage non-small cell lung cancer. Each CDR3 is given with its conserved first and last residue. Each record gives: J gene, clone size, V gene, D gene, CDR3 protein, CDR3 DNA. D genes are given only for firm matches. Clone size appears in some rows only: once, few, many, or a class for an expanded clone.

TRBJ1-2	many	TRBV7-2	.	CASTSSSYGYTF	TGTGCCAGCACCTCTTCCTCCTATGGCTACACCTTC
TRBJ1-1	.	TRBV6-6	.	CASSYGLGANTEAFF	TGTGCCAGCAGTTACGGTCTGGGGGCAAACACTGAAGCTTTCTTT
TRBJ2-1	few	TRBV11-2	.	CASSSLGSSYNEQFF	TGTGCCAGCAGCTCGCTTGGGAGCTCCTACAATGAGCAGTTCTTC
TRBJ1-5	few	TRBV6-2/TRBV6-3	TRBD1	CASSYRQGRQPQHF	TGTGCCAGCAGTTACAGACAGGGCAGGCAGCCCCAGCATTTT
TRBJ2-1	many	TRBV11-2	.	CASSLGNEQFF	TGTGCCAGCAGCTTGGGTAATGAGCAGTTCTTC
TRBJ2-7	many	TRBV28	TRBD1	CASTGSSYEQYF	TGTGCCTCGACAGGGAGCTCCTACGAGCAGTACTTC
TRBJ1-1	medium-sized	TRBV6-5	TRBD1	CASRRPQGESEAFF	TGTGCCAGCAGAAGGCCCCAGGGGGAATCAGAAGCTTTCTTT
TRBJ1-1	many	TRBV11-2	TRBD1	CASSATGVDTEAFF	TGTGCCAGCAGCGCGACAGGGGTGGACACTGAAGCTTTCTTT
TRBJ1-1	few	TRBV2	.	CASIEVNTEAFF	TGTGCCAGCATCGAAGTGAACACTGAAGCTTTCTTT
TRBJ2-1	many	TRBV29-1	.	CSVEAYEYNEQFF	TGCAGCGTTGAAGCGTACGAATACAATGAGCAGTTCTTC
TRBJ1-3	.	TRBV11-2	.	CASSLNRIGNTIYF	TGTGCCAGCAGCTTAAACAGGATCGGAAACACCATATATTTT
TRBJ1-4	many	TRBV5-1	.	CASSLAGAPDEKLFF	TGCGCCAGCAGCTTGGCAGGGGCGCCGGATGAAAAACTGTTTTTT
TRBJ1-1	many	TRBV6-2/TRBV6-3	.	CASETGNTEAFF	TGTGCCAGCGAGACAGGGAACACTGAAGCTTTCTTT
TRBJ1-5	.	TRBV28	.	CASSTLDRYSNQPQHF	TGTGCCAGCAGCACCCTGGACAGATATAGCAATCAGCCCCAGCATTTT